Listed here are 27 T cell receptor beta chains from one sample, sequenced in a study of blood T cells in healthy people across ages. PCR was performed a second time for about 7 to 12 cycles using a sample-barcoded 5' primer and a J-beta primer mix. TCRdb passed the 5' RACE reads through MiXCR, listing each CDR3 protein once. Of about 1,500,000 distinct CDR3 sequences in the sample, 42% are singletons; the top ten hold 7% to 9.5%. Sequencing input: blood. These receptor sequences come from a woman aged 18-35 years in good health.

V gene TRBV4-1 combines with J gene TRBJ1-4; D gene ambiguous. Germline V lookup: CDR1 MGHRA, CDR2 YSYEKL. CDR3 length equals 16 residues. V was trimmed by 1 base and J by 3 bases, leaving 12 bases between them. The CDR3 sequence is CASSQGAGSSNEKLFF. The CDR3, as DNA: TGCGCCAGCAGCCAAGGGGCGGGCAGCTCTAATGAAAAACTGTTTTTT.

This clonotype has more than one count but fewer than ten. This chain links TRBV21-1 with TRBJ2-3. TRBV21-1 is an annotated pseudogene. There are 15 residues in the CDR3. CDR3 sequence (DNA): TGTGCCAGCAGTTTTTACCACATAAACACAGATACGCAGTATTTT. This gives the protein CASSFYHINTDTQYF.

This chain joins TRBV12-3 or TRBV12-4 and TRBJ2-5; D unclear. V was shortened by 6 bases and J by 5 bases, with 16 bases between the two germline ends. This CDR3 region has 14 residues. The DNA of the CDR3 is TGTGCCAGCAGCCCGTTGGTAGGGAAGGAGACCCAGTACTTC. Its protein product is CASSPLVGKETQYF.

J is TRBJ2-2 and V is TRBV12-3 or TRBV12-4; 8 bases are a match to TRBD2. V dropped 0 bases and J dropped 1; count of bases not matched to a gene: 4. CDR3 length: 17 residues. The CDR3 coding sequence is TGTGCCAGCAGTTTAGCCCTAGCGGGTAGGAACACCGGGGAGCTGTTTTTT. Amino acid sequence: CASSLALAGRNTGELFF.

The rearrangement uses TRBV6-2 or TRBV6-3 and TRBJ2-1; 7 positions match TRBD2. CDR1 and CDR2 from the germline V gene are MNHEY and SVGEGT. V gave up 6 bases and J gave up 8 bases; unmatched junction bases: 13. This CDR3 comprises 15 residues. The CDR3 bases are TGTGCCAGCAGCACGCTGGGCGGGGGAGGGGATGAGCAGTTCTTC. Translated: CASSTLGGGGDEQFF.

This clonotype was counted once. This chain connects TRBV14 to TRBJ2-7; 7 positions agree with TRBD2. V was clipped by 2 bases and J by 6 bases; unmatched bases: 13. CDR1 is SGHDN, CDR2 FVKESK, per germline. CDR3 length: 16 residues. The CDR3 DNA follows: TGTGCCAGCAGCCAAACTACTTGGACTAGTGGTTCCGAGCAGTACTTC. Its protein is CASSQTTWTSGSEQYF. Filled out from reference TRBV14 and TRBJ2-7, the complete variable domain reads EAGVTQFPSHSVIEKGQTVTLRCDPISGHDNLYWYRRVMGKEIKFLLHFVKESKQDESGMPNNRFLAERTGGTYSTLKVQPAELEDSGVYFCASSQTTWTSGSEQYFGPGTRLTVT.

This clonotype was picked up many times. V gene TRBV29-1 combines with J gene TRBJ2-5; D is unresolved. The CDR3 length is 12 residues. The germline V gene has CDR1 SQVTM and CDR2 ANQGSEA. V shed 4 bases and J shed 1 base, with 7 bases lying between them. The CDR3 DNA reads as TGCAGCGTTGGATTCAGCCAAGAGACCCAGTACTTC. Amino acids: CSVGFSQETQYF.

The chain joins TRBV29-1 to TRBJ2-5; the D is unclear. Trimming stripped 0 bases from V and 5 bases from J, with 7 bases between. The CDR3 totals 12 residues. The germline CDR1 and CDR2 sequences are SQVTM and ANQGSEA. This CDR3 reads CSVEDRSETQYF. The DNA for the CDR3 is TGCAGCGTTGAAGATCGGTCGGAGACCCAGTACTTC.

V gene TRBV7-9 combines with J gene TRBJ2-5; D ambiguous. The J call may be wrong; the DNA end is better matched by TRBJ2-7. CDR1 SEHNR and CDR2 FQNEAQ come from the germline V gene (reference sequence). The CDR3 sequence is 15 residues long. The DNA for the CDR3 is TGTGCCAGCAGCTTACCCTACAGTTTGTCCCCCGAGCAGTACTTC. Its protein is CASSLPYSLSPEQYF.

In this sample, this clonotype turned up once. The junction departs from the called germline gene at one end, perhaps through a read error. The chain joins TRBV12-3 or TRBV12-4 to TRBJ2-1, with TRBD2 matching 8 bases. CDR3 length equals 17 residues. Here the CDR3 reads CASSFFRTSGSYNKQFF. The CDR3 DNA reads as TGTGCCAGCAGTTTTTTCCGAACTAGCGGTTCCTACAATAAGCAGTTCTTC.

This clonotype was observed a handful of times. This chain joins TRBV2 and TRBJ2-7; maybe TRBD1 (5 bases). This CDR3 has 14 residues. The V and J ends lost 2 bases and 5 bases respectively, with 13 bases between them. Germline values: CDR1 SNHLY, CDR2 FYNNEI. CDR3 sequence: CASSENFRVDEQYF. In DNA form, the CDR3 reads TGTGCCAGCAGTGAAAATTTCAGGGTGGACGAGCAGTACTTC. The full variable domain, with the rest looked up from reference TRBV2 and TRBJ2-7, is EPEVTQTPSHQVTQMGQEVILRCVPISNHLYFYWYRQILGQKVEFLVSFYNNEISEKSEIFDDQFSVERPDGSNFTLKIRSTKLEDSAMYFCASSENFRVDEQYFGPGTRLTVT.

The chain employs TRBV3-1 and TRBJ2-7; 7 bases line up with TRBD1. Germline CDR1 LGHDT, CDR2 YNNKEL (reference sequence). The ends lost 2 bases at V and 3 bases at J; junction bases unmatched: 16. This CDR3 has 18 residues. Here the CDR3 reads CASSQLSSVGTVYYEQYF. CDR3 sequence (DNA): TGTGCCAGCAGCCAACTTTCCAGCGTGGGGACAGTATACTACGAGCAGTACTTC.

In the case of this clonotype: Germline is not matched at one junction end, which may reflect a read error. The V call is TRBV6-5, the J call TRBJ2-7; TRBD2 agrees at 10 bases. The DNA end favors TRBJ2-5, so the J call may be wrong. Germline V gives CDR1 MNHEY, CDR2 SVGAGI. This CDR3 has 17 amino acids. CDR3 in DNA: TGTGCCAGCAGTTCTAACTCCGGGACTAGCGACCATGAGACCCAGTACTTC. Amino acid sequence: CASSSNSGTSDHETQYF.

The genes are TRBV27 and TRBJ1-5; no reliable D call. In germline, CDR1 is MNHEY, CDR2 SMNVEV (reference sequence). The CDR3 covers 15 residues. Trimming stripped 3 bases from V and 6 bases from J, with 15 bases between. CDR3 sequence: CASSLTAAVGQPQHF. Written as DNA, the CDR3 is TGTGCCAGCAGTTTGACCGCCGCGGTGGGTCAGCCCCAGCATTTT.

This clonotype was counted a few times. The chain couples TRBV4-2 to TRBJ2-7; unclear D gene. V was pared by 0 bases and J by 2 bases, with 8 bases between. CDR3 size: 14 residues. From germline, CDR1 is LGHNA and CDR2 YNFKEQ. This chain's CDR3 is CASSQEVSTYEQYF. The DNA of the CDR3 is TGTGCCAGCAGCCAAGAGGTCAGCACCTACGAGCAGTACTTC.

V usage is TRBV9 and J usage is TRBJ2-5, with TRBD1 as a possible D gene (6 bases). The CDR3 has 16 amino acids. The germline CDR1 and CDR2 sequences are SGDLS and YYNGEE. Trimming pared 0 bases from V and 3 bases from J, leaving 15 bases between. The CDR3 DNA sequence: TGTGCCAGCAGCGTAGGGATTCGGGACATGGAAGAGACCCAGTACTTC. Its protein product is CASSVGIRDMEETQYF. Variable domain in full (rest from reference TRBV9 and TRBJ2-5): DSGVTQTPKHLITATGQRVTLRCSPRSGDLSVYWYQQSLDQGLQFLIQYYNGEERAKGNILERFSAQQFPDLHSELNLSSLELGDSALYFCASSVGIRDMEETQYFGPGTRLLVL.

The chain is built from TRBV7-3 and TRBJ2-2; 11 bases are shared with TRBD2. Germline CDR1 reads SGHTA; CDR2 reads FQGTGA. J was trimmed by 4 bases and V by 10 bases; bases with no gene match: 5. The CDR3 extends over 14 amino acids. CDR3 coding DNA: TGTGCCACGTCTAGCGGGGGGCCCACCGGGGAGCTGTTTTTT. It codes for CATSSGGPTGELFF.

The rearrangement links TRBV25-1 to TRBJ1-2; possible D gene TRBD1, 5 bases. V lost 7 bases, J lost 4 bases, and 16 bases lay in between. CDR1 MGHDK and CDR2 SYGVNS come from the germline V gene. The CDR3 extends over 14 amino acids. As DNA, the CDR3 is TGTGCCAGCATCTGGGACGGCCGATTCTATGGCTACACCTTC. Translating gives CASIWDGRFYGYTF.

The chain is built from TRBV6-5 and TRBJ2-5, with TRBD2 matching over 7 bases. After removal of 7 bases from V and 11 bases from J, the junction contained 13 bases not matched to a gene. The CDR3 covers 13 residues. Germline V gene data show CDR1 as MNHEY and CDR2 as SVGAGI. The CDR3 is CASIPGGGDEQYF. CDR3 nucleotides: TGTGCCAGCATTCCGGGAGGTGGGGATGAGCAGTACTTC.

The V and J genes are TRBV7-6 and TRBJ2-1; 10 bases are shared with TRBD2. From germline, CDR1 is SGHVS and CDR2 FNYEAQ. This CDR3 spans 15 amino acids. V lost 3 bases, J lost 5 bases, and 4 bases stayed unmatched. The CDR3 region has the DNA TGTGCCAGCAGCTTTAGCGGGGGGCTGGACAATGAGCAGTTCTTC. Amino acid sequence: CASSFSGGLDNEQFF.

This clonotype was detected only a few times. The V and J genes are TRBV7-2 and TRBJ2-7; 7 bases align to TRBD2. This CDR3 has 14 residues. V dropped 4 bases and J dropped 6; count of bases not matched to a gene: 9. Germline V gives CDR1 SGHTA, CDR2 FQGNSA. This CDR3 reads CASSSQGSGVEQYF. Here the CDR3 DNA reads TGTGCCAGCAGCTCCCAGGGAAGCGGGGTCGAGCAGTACTTC.

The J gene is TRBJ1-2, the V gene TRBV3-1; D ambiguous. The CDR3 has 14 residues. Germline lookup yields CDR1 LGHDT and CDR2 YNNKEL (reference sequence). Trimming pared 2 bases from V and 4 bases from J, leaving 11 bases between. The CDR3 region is CASSQQGLLYGYTF. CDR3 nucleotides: TGTGCCAGCAGCCAACAAGGACTGCTCTATGGCTACACCTTC.

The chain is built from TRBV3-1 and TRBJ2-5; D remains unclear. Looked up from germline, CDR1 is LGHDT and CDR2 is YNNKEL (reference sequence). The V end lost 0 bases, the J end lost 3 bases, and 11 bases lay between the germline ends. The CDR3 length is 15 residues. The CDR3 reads CASSQDGLGKETQYF. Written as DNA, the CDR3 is TGTGCCAGCAGCCAAGATGGGCTGGGAAAAGAGACCCAGTACTTC.

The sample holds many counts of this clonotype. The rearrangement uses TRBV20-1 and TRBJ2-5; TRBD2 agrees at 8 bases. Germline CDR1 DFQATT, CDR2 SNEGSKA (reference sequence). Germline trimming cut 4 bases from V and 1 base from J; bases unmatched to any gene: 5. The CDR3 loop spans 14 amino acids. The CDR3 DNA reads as TGCAGTGCTATCGGGGGGGTTGTCCAAGAGACCCAGTACTTC. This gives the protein CSAIGGVVQETQYF.

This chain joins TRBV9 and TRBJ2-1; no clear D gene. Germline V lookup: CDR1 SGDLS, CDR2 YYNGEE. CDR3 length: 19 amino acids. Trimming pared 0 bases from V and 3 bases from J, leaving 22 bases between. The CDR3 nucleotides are TGTGCCAGCAGCGTAGGAAGAGCCCGAACAAGGACCAACTACAATGAGCAGTTCTTC. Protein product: CASSVGRARTRTNYNEQFF.

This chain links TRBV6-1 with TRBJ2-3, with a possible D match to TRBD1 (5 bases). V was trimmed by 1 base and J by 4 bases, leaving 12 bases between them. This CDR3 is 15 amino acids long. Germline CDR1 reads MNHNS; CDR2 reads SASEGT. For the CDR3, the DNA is TGTGCCAGCAGTGAAGTTGGCAGGGTACCAGATACGCAGTATTTT. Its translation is CASSEVGRVPDTQYF.

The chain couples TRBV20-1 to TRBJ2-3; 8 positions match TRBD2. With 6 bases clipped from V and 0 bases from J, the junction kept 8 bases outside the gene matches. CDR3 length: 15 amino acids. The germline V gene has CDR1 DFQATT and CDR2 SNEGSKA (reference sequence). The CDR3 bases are TGCAGTGCCCCAGGGGCTAGCGGGAGCACAGATACGCAGTATTTT. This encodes CSAPGASGSTDTQYF.